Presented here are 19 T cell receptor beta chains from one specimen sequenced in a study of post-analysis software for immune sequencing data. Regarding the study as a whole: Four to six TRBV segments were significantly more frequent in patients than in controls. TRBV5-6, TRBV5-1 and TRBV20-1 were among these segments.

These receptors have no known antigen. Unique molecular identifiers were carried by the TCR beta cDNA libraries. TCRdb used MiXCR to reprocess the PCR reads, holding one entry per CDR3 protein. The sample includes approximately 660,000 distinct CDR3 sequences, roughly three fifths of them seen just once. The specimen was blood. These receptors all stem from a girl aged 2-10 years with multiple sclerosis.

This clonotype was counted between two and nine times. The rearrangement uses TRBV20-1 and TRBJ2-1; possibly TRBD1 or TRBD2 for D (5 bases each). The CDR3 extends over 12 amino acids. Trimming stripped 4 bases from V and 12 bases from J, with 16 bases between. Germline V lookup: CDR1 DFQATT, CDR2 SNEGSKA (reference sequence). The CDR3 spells CSAKLASGAQFF. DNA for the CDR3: TGCAGTGCTAAGCTAGCATCCGGGGCGCAGTTCTTC.

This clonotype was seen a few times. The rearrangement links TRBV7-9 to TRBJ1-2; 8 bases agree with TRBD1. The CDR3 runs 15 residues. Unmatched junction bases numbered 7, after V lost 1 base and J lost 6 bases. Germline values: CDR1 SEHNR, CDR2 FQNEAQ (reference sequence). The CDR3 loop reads CASSLEAPGGHGYTF. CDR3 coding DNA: TGTGCCAGCAGCTTAGAAGCTCCAGGGGGCCATGGCTACACCTTC.

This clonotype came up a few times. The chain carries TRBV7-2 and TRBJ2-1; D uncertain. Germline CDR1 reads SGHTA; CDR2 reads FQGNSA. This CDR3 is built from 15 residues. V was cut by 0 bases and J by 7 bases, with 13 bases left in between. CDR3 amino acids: CASSLAFYPGNEQFF. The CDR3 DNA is TGTGCCAGCAGCTTAGCGTTTTATCCAGGAAATGAGCAGTTCTTC.

The CDR3 DNA sequence: TGTGCCAGCAGCGCAAACCGGGACAGGGGGTACTACGAGCAGTACTTC. The encoded protein is CASSANRDRGYYEQYF. This chain connects TRBV7-7 to TRBJ2-7; TRBD1 matches at 11 bases. Trimming at V came to 5 bases and at J to 3 bases, leaving 9 bases not matched to a gene. This CDR3 has 16 residues. Germline CDR1 reads SSHAT; CDR2 reads FNYEAQ (reference sequence).

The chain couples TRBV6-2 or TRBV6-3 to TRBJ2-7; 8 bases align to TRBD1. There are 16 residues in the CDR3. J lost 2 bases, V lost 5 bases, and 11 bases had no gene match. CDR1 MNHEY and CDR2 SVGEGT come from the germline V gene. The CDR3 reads CASSLRRQGITYEQYF. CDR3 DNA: TGTGCCAGCAGTCTTCGGAGACAGGGGATTACCTACGAGCAGTACTTC.

The CDR3 sequence is CATSERSGTFDNEQFF. The CDR3, as DNA: TGTGCCACCAGTGAAAGATCGGGGACGTTCGACAATGAGCAGTTCTTC. This sequence joins TRBV24-1 and TRBJ2-1; D is tentatively TRBD1 or TRBD2 (5 bases each). The CDR3 is 16 amino acids. Trimming stripped 4 bases from V and 5 bases from J, with 17 bases between. Germline lookup yields CDR1 KGHDR and CDR2 SFDVKD.

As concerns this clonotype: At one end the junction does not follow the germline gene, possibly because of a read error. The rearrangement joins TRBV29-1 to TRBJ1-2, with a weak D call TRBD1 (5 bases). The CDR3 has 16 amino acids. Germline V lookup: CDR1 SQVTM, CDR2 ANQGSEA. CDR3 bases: TGCAGCGTTGGGTCCCGACAGACCGGACCTAACTATGGCTGCACCTTC. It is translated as CSVGSRQTGPNYGCTF.

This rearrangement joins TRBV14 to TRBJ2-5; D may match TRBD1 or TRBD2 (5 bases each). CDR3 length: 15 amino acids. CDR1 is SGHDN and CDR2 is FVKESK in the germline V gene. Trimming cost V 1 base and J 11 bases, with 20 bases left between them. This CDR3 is CASSQVTGFLGEQYF. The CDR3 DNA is TGTGCCAGCAGCCAAGTCACTGGGTTTTTGGGGGAGCAGTACTTC.

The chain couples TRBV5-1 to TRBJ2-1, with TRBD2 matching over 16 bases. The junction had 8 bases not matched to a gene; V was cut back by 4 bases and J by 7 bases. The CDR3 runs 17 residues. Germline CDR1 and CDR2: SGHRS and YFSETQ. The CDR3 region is CASSMGLAGGPGNEQFF. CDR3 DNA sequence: TGCGCCAGCAGCATGGGACTAGCGGGAGGGCCCGGGAATGAGCAGTTCTTC.

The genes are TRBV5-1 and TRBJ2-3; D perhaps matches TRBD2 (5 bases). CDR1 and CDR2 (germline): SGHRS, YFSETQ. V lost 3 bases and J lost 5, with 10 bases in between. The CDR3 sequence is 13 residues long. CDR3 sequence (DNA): TGCGCCAGCAGCTGGACTCTGGAAGATACGCAGTATTTT. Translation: CASSWTLEDTQYF.

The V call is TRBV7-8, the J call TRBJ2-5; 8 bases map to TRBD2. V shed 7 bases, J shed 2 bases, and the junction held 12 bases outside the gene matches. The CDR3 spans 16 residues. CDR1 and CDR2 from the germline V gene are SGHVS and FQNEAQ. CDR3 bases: TGTGCCAGCACCATAGCCGTGGTAGCGGGACAAGAGACCCAGTACTTC. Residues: CASTIAVVAGQETQYF.

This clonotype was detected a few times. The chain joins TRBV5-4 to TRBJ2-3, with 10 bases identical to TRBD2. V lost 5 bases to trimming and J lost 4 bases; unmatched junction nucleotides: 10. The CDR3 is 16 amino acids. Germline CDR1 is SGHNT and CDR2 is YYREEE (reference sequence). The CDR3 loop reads CASSPPSGSDADTQYF. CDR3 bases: TGTGCCAGCAGTCCTCCTAGCGGGAGTGACGCAGATACGCAGTATTTT.

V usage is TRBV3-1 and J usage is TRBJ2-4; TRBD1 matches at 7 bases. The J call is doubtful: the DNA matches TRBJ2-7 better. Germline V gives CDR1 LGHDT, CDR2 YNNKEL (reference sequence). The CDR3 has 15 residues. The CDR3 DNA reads TGTGCCAGCAGCCAAAGTTTCGGGACAGCCTACGAGCAGTACTTC. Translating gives CASSQSFGTAYEQYF.

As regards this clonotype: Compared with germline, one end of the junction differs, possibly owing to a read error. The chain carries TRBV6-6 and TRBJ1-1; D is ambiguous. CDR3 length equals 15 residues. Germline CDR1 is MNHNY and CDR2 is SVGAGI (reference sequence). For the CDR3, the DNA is TGTGCCAGCAGTTCCCGGACGGGGAGGTACACTGTAGCTTTCTTT. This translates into CASSSRTGRYTVAFF.

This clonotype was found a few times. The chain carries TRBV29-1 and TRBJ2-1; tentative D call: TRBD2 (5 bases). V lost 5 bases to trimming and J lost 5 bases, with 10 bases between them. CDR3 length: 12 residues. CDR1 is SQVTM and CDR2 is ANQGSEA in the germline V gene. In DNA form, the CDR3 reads TGCAGCGTTCGGACTGCCCACAATGAGCAGTTCTTC. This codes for CSVRTAHNEQFF.

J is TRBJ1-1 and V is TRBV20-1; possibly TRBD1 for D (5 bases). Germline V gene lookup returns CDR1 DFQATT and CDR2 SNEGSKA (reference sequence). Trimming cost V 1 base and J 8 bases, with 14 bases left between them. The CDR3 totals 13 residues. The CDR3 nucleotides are TGCAGTGCTAGAGGGGGGTCGTGGGGGGAAGCTTTCTTT. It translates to CSARGGSWGEAFF.

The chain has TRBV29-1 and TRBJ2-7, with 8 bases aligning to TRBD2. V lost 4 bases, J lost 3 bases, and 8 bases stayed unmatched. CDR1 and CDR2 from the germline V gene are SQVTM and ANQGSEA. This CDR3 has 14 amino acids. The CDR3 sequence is CSVGGAGGYYEQYF. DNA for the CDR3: TGCAGCGTTGGAGGCGCGGGAGGTTACTACGAGCAGTACTTC.

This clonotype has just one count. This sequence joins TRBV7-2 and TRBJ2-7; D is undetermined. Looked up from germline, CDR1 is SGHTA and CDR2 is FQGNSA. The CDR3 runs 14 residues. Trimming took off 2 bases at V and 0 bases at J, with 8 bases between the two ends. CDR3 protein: CASSLSSVSYEQYF. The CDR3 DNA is TGTGCCAGCAGCTTATCGTCAGTCTCCTACGAGCAGTACTTC. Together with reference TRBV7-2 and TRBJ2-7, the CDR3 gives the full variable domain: GAGVSQSPSNKVTEKGKDVELRCDPISGHTALYWYRQSLGQGLEFLIYFQGNSAPDKSGLPSDRFSAERTGGSVSTLTIQRTQQEDSAVYLCASSLSSVSYEQYFGPGTRLTVT.

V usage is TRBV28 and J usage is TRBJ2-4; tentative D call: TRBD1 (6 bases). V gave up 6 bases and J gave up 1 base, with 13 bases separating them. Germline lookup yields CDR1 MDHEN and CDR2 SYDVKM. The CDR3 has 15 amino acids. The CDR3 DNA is TGTGCCAGCAGGTCCATCCAGGGGGCCAAAAACATTCAGTACTTC. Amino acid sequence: CASRSIQGAKNIQYF. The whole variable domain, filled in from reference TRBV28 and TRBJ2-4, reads DVKVTQSSRYLVKRTGEKVFLECVQDMDHENMFWYRQDPGLGLRLIYFSYDVKMKEKGDIPEGYSVSREKKERFSLILESASTNQTSMYLCASRSIQGAKNIQYFGAGTRLSVL.